One and the same sample provided the 30 T cell receptor beta chains below, sequenced in a study of T cell changes during pregnancy in multiple sclerosis. The repertoire was sequenced with immunoSEQ multiplex PCR; TCRdb's copy has only in-frame clones and lacks some. The repertoire holds about 89,000 clones, with approximately 94% as singletons. Sequences were derived from peripheral blood, sampled in the third trimester of pregnancy. The receptors shown here come from a female donor with multiple sclerosis, enrolled in a pregnancy study.

This rearrangement joins TRBV7-9 to TRBJ2-1; D not certain. Germline CDR1 and CDR2: SEHNR and FQNEAQ (reference sequence). This CDR3 spans 12 amino acids. V dropped 7 bases and J dropped 0 bases, with 4 bases sitting between them. For the CDR3, the DNA is TGTGCCAGCACCAGCTCCTACAATGAGCAGTTCTTC. It translates to CASTSSYNEQFF.

This sequence joins TRBV27 and TRBJ1-2, with D possibly being TRBD1 (5 bases). Germline assignment: CDR1 MNHEY and CDR2 SMNVEV (reference sequence). The CDR3 sequence is 13 residues long. Trimming shortened V by 3 bases and J by 7 bases, and 12 bases separated the two germline ends. The CDR3 sequence is CASSFSGFGGYTF. The CDR3 coding sequence is TGTGCCAGCAGTTTCTCAGGGTTCGGTGGCTACACCTTC.

The chain recombines TRBV25-1 with TRBJ2-7; a weak D match, TRBD2 (6 bases). This CDR3 is 12 amino acids long. The germline gives CDR1 MGHDK, CDR2 SYGVNS. Trimming pared 7 bases from V and 5 bases from J, leaving 12 bases between. The CDR3 is CASKGGLHEQYF. The CDR3 DNA follows: TGTGCCAGCAAAGGAGGGTTACACGAGCAGTACTTC.

This chain links TRBV7-3 with TRBJ2-1, with a tentative D call TRBD2 (5 bases). V was cut by 1 base and J by 5 bases, with 9 bases left in between. The CDR3 sequence is 14 residues long. Per germline, CDR1 SGHTA and CDR2 FQGTGA. The CDR3 sequence: CASSLRWGDNEQFF. DNA of the CDR3: TGTGCCAGCAGCTTAAGGTGGGGAGACAATGAGCAGTTCTTC.

The chain combines TRBV4-3 with TRBJ1-2, with D uncertain. Trimming shortened V by 4 bases and J by 8 bases, and 14 bases separated the two germline ends. The CDR3 has 13 amino acids. Germline V gives CDR1 LGHNA, CDR2 YSLEER. The CDR3 region has the DNA TGCGCCAGCAGCCCAGTTCCCGAAGAAGGCTACACCTTC. It encodes CASSPVPEEGYTF.

V usage is TRBV7-6 and J usage is TRBJ2-2; D possibly corresponds to TRBD2 (6 bases). Trimming pared 7 bases from V and 3 bases from J, leaving 21 bases between. From germline, CDR1 is SGHVS and CDR2 FNYEAQ. This CDR3 region has 17 residues. The CDR3 protein is CASTLLGGRVDTGELFF. The CDR3 DNA reads as TGTGCCAGCACCCTTCTGGGGGGACGGGTTGACACCGGGGAGCTGTTTTTT.

The chain employs TRBV5-1 and TRBJ1-4; TRBD1 might be the D (5 bases). This CDR3 region has 15 residues. Deletions cut 4 bases from V and 8 bases from J, with 18 bases between. Per the germline V gene, CDR1 is SGHRS and CDR2 is YFSETQ. The CDR3: CASSRWGGESEKLFF. CDR3 DNA sequence: TGCGCCAGCAGCCGTTGGGGAGGGGAAAGCGAAAAACTGTTTTTT.

The chain joins TRBV5-4 to TRBJ2-4; TRBD2 might be the D (5 bases). Germline lookup yields CDR1 SGHNT and CDR2 YYREEE (reference sequence). Between the trimmed V and J ends, which lost 4 bases and 10 bases, there was a span of 21 bases. This CDR3 has 15 amino acids. CDR3 amino acids: CASSPLVGEQQIQYF. For the CDR3, the DNA is TGTGCCAGCAGCCCTTTAGTGGGAGAGCAGCAGATTCAGTACTTC.

The chain couples TRBV5-1 to TRBJ1-2; D is undetermined. Trimming removed 3 bases at V and 0 bases at J, with 9 bases between. Germline V gene lookup returns CDR1 SGHRS and CDR2 YFSETQ. The CDR3 has 14 amino acids. The CDR3 loop reads CASSSQISNYGYTF. CDR3 nucleotide sequence: TGCGCCAGCAGCTCTCAGATATCTAACTATGGCTACACCTTC.

This clone was counted between two and nine times. V is TRBV2 and J is TRBJ2-7, with 8 positions matching TRBD1. The CDR3 has 13 residues. Germline V CDR1 and CDR2: SNHLY, FYNNEI. J lost 2 bases, V lost 7 bases, and 4 bases had no gene match. CDR3 DNA: TGTGCCAGCAAGCGGACAGGGCCCTACGAGCAGTACTTC. Translating gives CASKRTGPYEQYF.

The chain links TRBV19 to TRBJ2-1; D is possibly TRBD1 (5 bases). Germline CDR1 and CDR2: LNHDA and SQIVND (reference sequence). V lost 4 bases and J lost 8, with 12 bases in between. CDR3 length: 13 amino acids. CDR3 DNA sequence: TGTGCCAGTAGTAACAGGCCCAGGGATGAGCAGTTCTTC. This codes for CASSNRPRDEQFF.

The chain links TRBV19 to TRBJ2-6, with D possibly being TRBD1 (6 bases). The CDR3 length is 16 residues. In germline, CDR1 is LNHDA, CDR2 SQIVND (reference sequence). The ends were cut back, 3 bases at V and 2 bases at J, with 11 bases in the middle. The chain's CDR3 is CASSIDRPPGANVLTF. DNA of the CDR3: TGTGCCAGTAGTATCGACAGGCCCCCTGGGGCCAACGTCCTGACTTTC.

The genes are TRBV30 and TRBJ2-2, with D maybe TRBD1 (7 bases). CDR1 and CDR2 from the germline V gene are GTSNPN and SVGIG (reference sequence). The CDR3 is 17 residues long. The ends were cut back, 2 bases at V and 1 base at J, with 17 bases in the middle. CDR3 residues: CAWSSGGLRVNTGELFF. The CDR3 bases are TGTGCCTGGAGTTCAGGGGGACTCCGAGTGAACACCGGGGAGCTGTTTTTT.

This rearrangement joins TRBV6-5 to TRBJ2-1; TRBD2 agrees at 13 bases. Looked up from germline, CDR1 is MNHEY and CDR2 is SVGAGI. The CDR3 runs 15 residues. The trim removed 5 bases at V and 9 bases at J, leaving 7 bases unmatched. The CDR3 nucleotides read TGTGCCAGCAGTAACACTAGCGGGAGGGCGGGTGAGCAGTTCTTC. This sequence encodes CASSNTSGRAGEQFF.

The CDR3 sequence is CASSSALTGATDTQYF. CDR3 nucleotides: TGTGCCAGCAGCTCAGCCCTGACAGGGGCCACAGATACGCAGTATTTT. This chain uses TRBV7-3 with TRBJ2-3; TRBD1 agrees at 8 bases. The CDR3 spans 16 residues. With 4 bases clipped from V and 2 bases from J, the junction kept 8 bases outside the gene matches. Germline V gene data show CDR1 as SGHTA and CDR2 as FQGTGA.

The chain employs TRBV29-1 and TRBJ1-2, with TRBD1 matching 8 bases. V gave up 3 bases and J gave up 0 bases; unmatched junction bases: 9. The CDR3 loop spans 16 amino acids. Germline values: CDR1 SQVTM, CDR2 ANQGSEA. The CDR3 spells CSVDWGQVPSNYGYTF. The DNA for the CDR3 is TGCAGCGTTGACTGGGGACAGGTACCTTCTAACTATGGCTACACCTTC.

The V gene is TRBV27, the J gene TRBJ1-5; no reliable D call. The ends were cut back, 5 bases at V and 7 bases at J, with 9 bases in the middle. The germline V gene encodes CDR1 MNHEY and CDR2 SMNVEV (reference sequence). CDR3 length: 12 amino acids. The CDR3 region has the DNA TGTGCCAGCAGTGGCCCGGGACAGCCCCAGCATTTT. Its protein product is CASSGPGQPQHF.

This sequence joins TRBV7-6 and TRBJ2-7, with 9 bases fitting TRBD1. CDR1 and CDR2 from the germline V gene are SGHVS and FNYEAQ. The CDR3 totals 15 residues. V lost 6 bases and J lost 6; bases outside the gene matches: 12. CDR3: CASRPWDREGGEQYF. CDR3 coding DNA: TGTGCCAGCAGGCCCTGGGACAGGGAAGGGGGCGAGCAGTACTTC. Together with reference TRBV7-6 and TRBJ2-7, the CDR3 gives the full variable domain: GAGVSQSPRYKVTKRGQDVALRCDPISGHVSLYWYRQALGQGPEFLTYFNYEAQQDKSGLPNDRFSAERPEGSISTLTIQRTEQRDSAMYRCASRPWDREGGEQYFGPGTRLTVT.

V and J are TRBV29-1 and TRBJ1-1, with D maybe TRBD1 (5 bases). The CDR3 sequence is 12 residues long. Germline V gene lookup returns CDR1 SQVTM and CDR2 ANQGSEA. V lost 7 bases to trimming and J lost 1 base, with 10 bases between them. DNA of the CDR3: TGCAGCGGGCTACAGGCGAACACTGAAGCTTTCTTT. It specifies CSGLQANTEAFF.

The chain links TRBV5-1 to TRBJ2-3, with a tentative D call TRBD2 (6 bases). The CDR3 has 15 amino acids. The V end was cut by 3 bases, the J end by 5 bases, with 16 bases between. Germline lookup yields CDR1 SGHRS and CDR2 YFSETQ. CDR3 amino acids: CASSSWDSRVDTQYF. DNA of the CDR3: TGCGCCAGCAGCTCCTGGGACTCCCGGGTAGATACGCAGTATTTT.

The rearrangement joins TRBV19 to TRBJ1-2; possibly TRBD1 for D (6 bases). CDR1 and CDR2 (germline): LNHDA, SQIVND (reference sequence). The CDR3 is made up of 12 amino acids. Trimming took off 6 bases at V and 6 bases at J, with 11 bases between the two ends. CDR3 sequence: CASRQGINGYTF. CDR3 nucleotide sequence: TGTGCCAGTAGGCAGGGGATAAATGGCTACACCTTC.

The chain joins TRBV28 to TRBJ1-3, with 9 bases matching TRBD1. J gave up 3 bases and V 3 bases, and 12 bases lay outside the gene matches. This CDR3 comprises 18 residues. Germline CDR1 is MDHEN and CDR2 is SYDVKM. The CDR3 loop reads CASSFFPQKTGGGNTIYF. As DNA, the CDR3 is TGTGCCAGCAGTTTCTTTCCCCAGAAGACAGGGGGTGGAAACACCATATATTTT.

The rearrangement uses TRBV2 and TRBJ1-1; D not certain. The CDR3 loop spans 14 amino acids. V was cut by 4 bases and J by 5 bases, with 14 bases left in between. Germline values: CDR1 SNHLY, CDR2 FYNNEI. DNA of the CDR3: TGTGCCAGCAGTGCTGAAGGCAGAGGAACTGAAGCTTTCTTT. As protein: CASSAEGRGTEAFF.

The rearrangement links TRBV6-1 to TRBJ1-4; TRBD1 might be the D (5 bases). CDR1 is MNHNS, CDR2 SASEGT, per germline. V was pared by 5 bases and J by 8 bases, with 9 bases between. This CDR3 has 12 residues. CDR3 DNA: TGTGCCAGCAGTCCGACAGACGAAAAACTGTTTTTT. Translation gives CASSPTDEKLFF.

The chain uses TRBV11-2 and TRBJ2-3; no clear D gene. This CDR3 has 16 residues. CDR1 and CDR2 from the germline V gene are SGHAT and FQNNGV. Trimming shortened V by 5 bases and J by 0 bases, and 15 bases separated the two germline ends. Written as DNA, the CDR3 is TGTGCCAGCAGCCCCCCAGCCGGGTCTAGCACAGATACGCAGTATTTT. Amino acids: CASSPPAGSSTDTQYF.

The chain combines TRBV18 with TRBJ2-1; 10 positions match TRBD2. This CDR3 has 14 residues. The germline CDR1 and CDR2 sequences are KGHSH and LQKENI. V was clipped by 3 bases and J by 10 bases; unmatched bases: 6. The CDR3 spells CASSPPSSGREQFF. CDR3 DNA: TGTGCCAGCTCACCTCCCTCTAGCGGGAGAGAGCAGTTCTTC.

The chain links TRBV28 to TRBJ2-1; possible D gene TRBD1, 5 bases. With 5 bases removed from V and 4 bases from J, the gap between germline ends came to 12 bases. The CDR3 is made up of 14 amino acids. Germline V CDR1 and CDR2: MDHEN, SYDVKM. CDR3: CASSTETAYNEQFF. CDR3 DNA: TGTGCCAGCAGTACCGAGACAGCTTACAATGAGCAGTTCTTC. Variable domain in full (rest from reference TRBV28 and TRBJ2-1): DVKVTQSSRYLVKRTGEKVFLECVQDMDHENMFWYRQDPGLGLRLIYFSYDVKMKEKGDIPEGYSVSREKKERFSLILESASTNQTSMYLCASSTETAYNEQFFGPGTRLTVL.

The sample holds one count of this clone. The V and J genes are TRBV6-4 and TRBJ2-3; 10 nucleotides match TRBD2. V shed 4 bases and J 5 bases; nucleotides not matched to a gene: 9. Germline V gene sequence: CDR1 MRHNA, CDR2 SNTAGT. The CDR3 consists of 16 residues. The CDR3 loop is CASSASLAGSVDTQYF. The DNA for the CDR3 is TGTGCCAGCAGTGCCTCACTAGCGGGATCGGTAGATACGCAGTATTTT.

This sequence joins TRBV2 and TRBJ1-1; unclear D gene. The CDR3 consists of 9 residues. The ends were cut back, 7 bases at V and 10 bases at J, with 7 bases in the middle. CDR1 SNHLY and CDR2 FYNNEI come from the germline V gene. The CDR3 loop is CASTRRAFF. CDR3 DNA sequence: TGTGCCAGCACTAGAAGAGCTTTCTTT.

This clone was seen only once. The V call is TRBV19, the J call TRBJ2-7; D may be TRBD2 (6 bases). Looked up from germline, CDR1 is LNHDA and CDR2 is SQIVND (reference sequence). The CDR3 contains 15 residues. The V and J ends lost 0 bases and 3 bases respectively, with 12 bases between them. This chain's CDR3 is CASSIEGGLHYEQYF. CDR3 in DNA: TGTGCCAGTAGTATAGAGGGGGGACTGCACTACGAGCAGTACTTC. Based on the CDR3 plus reference TRBV19 and TRBJ2-7, the full variable domain is DGGITQSPKYLFRKEGQNVTLSCEQNLNHDAMYWYRQDPGQGLRLIYYSQIVNDFQKGDIAEGYSVSREKKESFPLTVTSAQKNPTAFYLCASSIEGGLHYEQYFGPGTRLTVT.